This TCR beta chain was recorded in a study of shared clonotypes between healthy human individuals. This CDR3 comprises 17 residues. The V gene's germline CDR1 is KGHSH and CDR2 LQKENI. The junction had 11 bases not matched to a gene; V was cut back by 3 bases and J by 0 bases. Sequencing was performed with immunoSEQ multiplex PCR; in TCRdb, only in-frame clones are kept and a portion is missing. The sample holds millions of clones, 85% to 95% seen once. The chain links TRBV18 to TRBJ2-7; TRBD1 agrees at 7 bases. Sequencing was carried out using naive CD4+ T cells sorted from blood. Subset reported: CD45RA+ positively selected. The TCR originated in a man younger than 30 in good health. The CDR3 region has the DNA TGTGCCAGCTCACCGATACCAACAGGGGAGAGCTCCTACGAGCAGTACTTC. Residues: CASSPIPTGESSYEQYF. Filled out from reference TRBV18 and TRBJ2-7, the complete variable domain reads NAGVMQNPRHLVRRRGQEARLRCSPMKGHSHVYWYRQLPEEGLKFMVYLQKENIIDESGMPKERFSAEFPKEGPSILRIQQVVRGDSAAYFCASSPIPTGESSYEQYFGPGTRLTVT.